Below, one T cell receptor beta chain is given with its context. Its antigen is currently not known. Base-call qualities are not available, and no considerably larger clone is one nucleotide away. This specimen comes from a study of Ad26.COV2.S vaccination and SARS-CoV-2 variants (dated by TCRdb to the early 2020s). About the full investigation: TCRbeta repertoire sequencing was used to assess the specificity and breadth of SARS-CoV-2-reactive T cell receptors after Ad26.COV2.S vaccination. A total of roughly 30 samples were included in the TCR-sequenced set, comprising around 19 Ad26.COV2.S vaccine recipients, 5 placebo recipients and 8 SARS-CoV-2 convalescent individuals. Paper-wide results and their limitations: The authors noted that the TCR breadth and depth analyses may have underestimated total T cell responses. After vaccination, spike-specific CD8+ and CD4+ T cell responses were reported to show substantial breadth. Non-spike TCR breadth was comparable between vaccine and placebo recipients, consistent with the vaccine containing only spike. Ad26.COV2.S recipients had higher spike-specific TCR breadth than placebo recipients (P = 0.0014).

The label giving this sample's time point can be read as: individuals recovered from natural SARS-CoV-2 infection. The immunoSEQ Assay was used to sequence TCRbeta CDR3 regions. After extraction, genomic DNA underwent amplification by bias-controlled multiplex PCR, followed by high-throughput sequencing. The authors processed their data as follows. To quantify the absolute abundance of every unique TCRbeta CDR3 region, sequences were collapsed and filtered. T cell fraction was estimated by normalization of TCRbeta template counts to usable DNA, with usable DNA being measured through amplification of reference genes present in all nucleated cells. Repertoire TCRs were annotated as SARS-CoV-2-specific when V gene, CDR3 amino acid sequence and J gene were exactly matched to a known reactive TCR set. The reference SARS-CoV-2 TCR set was obtained from MIRA and was filtered for enrichment in COVID-19-positive ImmuneCODE repertoires, whereby public or cross-reactive TCRs were removed. Based on the MIRA antigens, annotated TCRs were further analysed at the level of specific ORF or position within ORF. Depth was the summed frequency of annotated unique rearrangements, while breadth was defined as annotated unique rearrangements over total unique productive rearrangements. Two-sided Wilcoxon rank-sum tests were used to compare TCR breadth between groups. TCRdb holds this immuneACCESS table with in-frame rearrangements only. Some clones are missing; in checked studies, unresolved V genes explain under half, and the rest has no known cause. The D gene and trimming were derived from the DNA, and the V and J assignments and clone size from that table. The sample records 43,000 or so clones, around 83% of which are singletons. Less than 50% of the sample is in the top ten clones.

Sequences were derived from peripheral blood, sampled after recovery from COVID-19. The sequence derives from a human donor who had recovered from COVID-19.

The DNA is TGTGCCAGCAGTTACGAACCCCACTCCTACAATGAGCAGTTCTTC. This is translated as CASSYEPHSYNEQFF. The chain employs TRBV6-5 and TRBJ2-1; the D gene remains uncertain. As encoded in the germline V gene, CDR1 is MNHEY while CDR2 is SVGAGI. Trimming at the junction amounts to 2 bases on V and 0 bases on J, and the germline ends lie 8 bases apart. The CDR3 goes from the cysteine to the phenylalanine over 15 residues. Kept here is only the CDR3 DNA, which spans 45 bases and is read in frame from base 1.